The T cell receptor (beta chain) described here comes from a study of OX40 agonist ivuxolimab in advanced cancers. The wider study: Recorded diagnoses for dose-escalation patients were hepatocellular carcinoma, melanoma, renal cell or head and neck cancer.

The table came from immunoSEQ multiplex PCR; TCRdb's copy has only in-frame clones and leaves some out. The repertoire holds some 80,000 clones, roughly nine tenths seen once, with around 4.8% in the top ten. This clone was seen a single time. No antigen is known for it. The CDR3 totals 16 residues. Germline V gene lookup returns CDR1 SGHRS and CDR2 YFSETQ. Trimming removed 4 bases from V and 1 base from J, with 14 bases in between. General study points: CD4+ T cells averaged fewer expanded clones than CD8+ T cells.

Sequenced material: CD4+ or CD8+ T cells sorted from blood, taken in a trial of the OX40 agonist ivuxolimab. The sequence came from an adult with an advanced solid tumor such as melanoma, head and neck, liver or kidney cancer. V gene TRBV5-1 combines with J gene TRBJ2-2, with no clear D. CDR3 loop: CASSHYLTQNTGELFF. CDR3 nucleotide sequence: TGCGCCAGCAGCCATTACCTCACACAGAACACCGGGGAGCTGTTTTTT.